These 25 T cell receptor beta chains originate from one sample sequenced in a study of OX40 agonist ivuxolimab in advanced cancers. The data were produced by immunoSEQ multiplex PCR, yet TCRdb's version contains in-frame clones alone and is incomplete. The profile shows about 77,000 clones, about 90% of them singletons. Sequences were derived from CD4+ or CD8+ T cells sorted from blood, sampled in a trial of the OX40 agonist ivuxolimab. Receptors originate from an adult with an advanced solid tumor such as melanoma, head and neck, liver or kidney cancer.

The gene calls are TRBV7-2 and TRBJ1-2, with TRBD1 as a possible D gene (6 bases). Deletions cut 3 bases from V and 2 bases from J, with 10 bases between. This CDR3 spans 14 amino acids. Germline V lookup: CDR1 SGHTA, CDR2 FQGNSA. For the CDR3, the DNA is TGTGCCAGCAGCTTGGCTACAGGGAACTATGGCTACACCTTC. Protein: CASSLATGNYGYTF.

V is TRBV2 and J is TRBJ2-3; D remains unclear. Trimming took 11 bases from V and 6 from J, leaving 18 bases between them. The CDR3 is made up of 13 amino acids. Germline V CDR1 and CDR2: SNHLY, FYNNEI. CDR3 amino acids: CAGKTSPGDTQYF. The CDR3 DNA reads TGTGCCGGCAAGACTTCCCCTGGGGATACGCAGTATTTT.

The rearrangement links TRBV5-1 to TRBJ2-3, with 7 bases aligning to TRBD2. This CDR3 region has 15 residues. Germline CDR1 SGHRS, CDR2 YFSETQ. V gave up 0 bases and J gave up 1 base; unmatched junction bases: 2. CDR3: CASSLASGGTDTQYF. The CDR3 coding sequence is TGCGCCAGCAGCTTGGCCAGCGGGGGCACAGATACGCAGTATTTT.

This clone was counted once. The chain joins TRBV14 to TRBJ2-3; 9 bases map to TRBD2. Trimming removed 4 bases from V and 3 bases from J; junction bases left unmatched: 2. Germline CDR1 is SGHDN and CDR2 is FVKESK. The CDR3 has 14 residues. CDR3 DNA: TGTGCCAGCAGCCTGCTAGCGGGAACAGATACGCAGTATTTT. Protein product: CASSLLAGTDTQYF.

The chain joins TRBV27 to TRBJ2-5; 12 nucleotides align to TRBD1. V lost 4 bases, J lost 11 bases, and 14 bases stayed unmatched. Germline V gene data show CDR1 as MNHEY and CDR2 as SMNVEV (reference sequence). This CDR3 is built from 16 residues. CDR3 sequence reads: CASSWRAGQGAGEQYF. In DNA, the CDR3 is TGTGCCAGCAGTTGGAGGGCGGGACAGGGGGCTGGGGAGCAGTACTTC.

This clone was detected a few times. The chain combines TRBV7-9 with TRBJ1-5, with unresolved D. The CDR3 is 15 amino acids. Trimming took off 1 base at V and 0 bases at J, with 7 bases between the two ends. Germline CDR1 and CDR2: SEHNR and FQNEAQ (reference sequence). This chain's CDR3 is CASSLGANSNQPQHF. The CDR3, as DNA: TGTGCCAGCAGCTTAGGGGCAAATAGCAATCAGCCCCAGCATTTT.

This chain uses TRBV5-4 with TRBJ2-5; D is undetermined. The length of the CDR3 is 13 residues. The germline gives CDR1 SGHNT, CDR2 YYREEE (reference sequence). Trimming shortened V by 4 bases and J by 5 bases, and 12 bases separated the two germline ends. CDR3 sequence reads: CASSLPTPETQYF. CDR3 bases: TGTGCCAGCAGCCTCCCCACCCCCGAGACCCAGTACTTC.

The gene calls are TRBV5-6 and TRBJ1-3, with D perhaps matching TRBD1 (6 bases). Trimming removed 4 bases from V and 4 bases from J, with 18 bases in between. Germline loops: CDR1 SGHDT, CDR2 YYEEEE. The CDR3 extends over 16 amino acids. The DNA of the CDR3 is TGTGCCAGCAGCCTGGCGCGGGGGGCAGGAGGAAACACCATATATTTT. The encoded protein is CASSLARGAGGNTIYF.

This chain connects TRBV5-3 to TRBJ1-1; D remains unclear. TRBV5-3 is an ORF; its function is uncertain. With 0 bases removed from V and 5 bases from J, the gap between germline ends came to 11 bases. The CDR3 length is 14 residues. Here the CDR3 reads CARSLVHPGTEAFF. CDR3 nucleotide sequence: TGTGCCAGAAGCTTGGTACACCCGGGGACTGAAGCTTTCTTT.

V usage is TRBV5-1 and J usage is TRBJ2-6, with no clear D. The germline V gene encodes CDR1 SGHRS and CDR2 YFSETQ. The CDR3 spans 14 residues. Between the trimmed V and J ends, which lost 7 bases and 0 bases, there was a span of 8 bases. The CDR3 sequence: CASDTASGANVLTF. CDR3 sequence (DNA): TGCGCCAGCGACACTGCCTCTGGGGCCAACGTCCTGACTTTC.

V is TRBV5-5 and J is TRBJ2-1; no firm D call. Trimming stripped 0 bases from V and 2 bases from J, with 3 bases between. Germline V lookup: CDR1 SGHKS, CDR2 YYEKEE (reference sequence). This CDR3 contains 13 residues. CDR3 in amino acids: CASSLGPYNEQFF. The DNA of the CDR3 is TGTGCCAGCAGCTTGGGCCCCTACAATGAGCAGTTCTTC.

V and J are TRBV11-2 and TRBJ2-2; 10 bases line up with TRBD2. V lost 5 bases, J lost 5 bases, and 8 bases stayed unmatched. This CDR3 comprises 16 residues. CDR1 is SGHAT and CDR2 is FQNNGV in the germline V gene. CDR3 DNA sequence: TGTGCCAGCAGCGGGAAGATAGCGGGAGGAACCGGGGAGCTGTTTTTT. As protein: CASSGKIAGGTGELFF.

J is TRBJ2-7 and V is TRBV2; 7 bases fit TRBD1. This CDR3 is 13 amino acids long. Germline values: CDR1 SNHLY, CDR2 FYNNEI. Losses at the gene ends were 6 bases for V and 2 bases for J; bases not matched to a gene: 4. CDR3 in amino acids: CASRQTGTYEQYF. In nucleotides, the CDR3 is TGTGCCAGCAGGCAGACAGGGACCTACGAGCAGTACTTC.

The V gene is TRBV28, the J gene TRBJ1-3, with a tentative D call TRBD1 (5 bases). V shed 4 bases and J shed 8 bases, with 9 bases lying between them. CDR3 length equals 12 residues. In germline, CDR1 is MDHEN, CDR2 SYDVKM. Here the CDR3 reads CASSSQGYTIYF. The CDR3 DNA follows: TGTGCCAGCAGTTCGCAGGGATACACCATATATTTT.

This rearrangement joins TRBV27 to TRBJ1-2; possible D gene TRBD1, 5 bases. Trimming stripped 3 bases from V and 8 bases from J, with 16 bases between. There are 14 residues in the CDR3. Germline V lookup: CDR1 MNHEY, CDR2 SMNVEV (reference sequence). Written as DNA, the CDR3 is TGTGCCAGCAGTTTCTGGGGGACGGCGGGGGGCTACACCTTC. This encodes CASSFWGTAGGYTF.

The chain uses TRBV6-1 and TRBJ1-1, with D tentatively TRBD1 (5 bases). The CDR3 length is 16 residues. Germline CDR1 MNHNS, CDR2 SASEGT. V was cut by 3 bases and J by 1 base, with 15 bases left in between. The CDR3 is CASSEGRAGGNTEAFF. In DNA, the CDR3 is TGTGCCAGCAGTGAGGGACGAGCGGGGGGGAACACTGAAGCTTTCTTT.

This chain links TRBV2 with TRBJ1-3, with D perhaps matching TRBD1 (5 bases). CDR3 length: 12 residues. V lost 7 bases and J 4 bases, leaving 8 bases between the germline ends. Germline V gene data show CDR1 as SNHLY and CDR2 as FYNNEI. CDR3 sequence reads: CASTGGGNTIYF. DNA for the CDR3: TGTGCCAGCACCGGGGGAGGAAACACCATATATTTT.

The rearrangement joins TRBV11-3 to TRBJ2-1, with 7 positions matching TRBD2. The germline gives CDR1 SGHNT, CDR2 YENEEA. J lost 3 bases, V lost 0 bases, and 5 bases had no gene match. The CDR3 totals 16 residues. The DNA of the CDR3 is TGTGCCAGCAGCTTAGATATTGGGGGGGGCTACAATGAGCAGTTCTTC. This codes for CASSLDIGGGYNEQFF.

The chain joins TRBV27 to TRBJ2-4, with 10 bases matching TRBD2. The germline V gene encodes CDR1 MNHEY and CDR2 SMNVEV (reference sequence). V was pared by 5 bases and J by 6 bases, with 10 bases of the junction left unmatched. The CDR3 totals 16 residues. The CDR3 protein is CASSPDSGRLGNIQYF. The CDR3, as DNA: TGTGCCAGCAGTCCCGATAGCGGGAGGCTAGGAAACATTCAGTACTTC.

The CDR3 coding sequence is TGCGCCAGCAGCCAAGAGTACAGGGGGGGTGAAAAACTGTTTTTT. Protein product: CASSQEYRGGEKLFF. This rearrangement joins TRBV4-1 to TRBJ1-4; 8 bases are shared with TRBD1. Trimming took 0 bases from V and 7 from J; bases not matched to a gene: 4. The CDR3 spans 15 residues. Germline-derived CDR1 and CDR2 are MGHRA and YSYEKL.

This rearrangement joins TRBV30 to TRBJ2-3; D may be TRBD1 (5 bases). CDR3 length: 16 amino acids. In germline, CDR1 is GTSNPN, CDR2 SVGIG (reference sequence). Trimming shortened V by 3 bases and J by 6 bases, and 22 bases separated the two germline ends. The CDR3 region is CAWSPTRALGGDTQYF. The CDR3 bases are TGTGCCTGGAGCCCTACCAGGGCTCTCGGCGGCGATACGCAGTATTTT.

As to this clone: This sequence is one base from a far larger clone and is likely a read error. This CDR3 is also generated by other DNA sequences in the sample. The rearrangement links TRBV19 to TRBJ2-2, with D perhaps being TRBD1 or TRBD2 (5 bases each). The CDR3 is 14 amino acids. With 3 bases removed from V and 5 bases from J, the gap between germline ends came to 10 bases. Germline-derived CDR1 and CDR2 are LNHDA and SQIVND (reference sequence). CDR3 residues: CASSIQGATGELFF. CDR3 in DNA: TGTGCCAGTAGTATCCAGGGAGCGACCGGGGAGCTGTTTTTT.

The CDR3 sequence: CASSLGDSRNYGYTF. The CDR3 coding sequence is TGTGCCAGCAGCTTAGGCGACAGCCGCAACTATGGCTACACCTTC. J is TRBJ1-2 and V is TRBV4-2, with D possibly being TRBD1 (5 bases). This CDR3 has 15 amino acids. Trimming left V 5 bases short and J 2 bases short, with 15 bases between. Germline CDR1 and CDR2: LGHNA and YNFKEQ.

The V and J genes are TRBV28 and TRBJ1-5; D gene uncertain. Looked up from germline, CDR1 is MDHEN and CDR2 is SYDVKM. The V gene lost 5 bases and the J gene lost 9 bases, with 8 bases spanning the gap. The CDR3 is made up of 11 amino acids. The CDR3 spells CASSQTRPQHF. CDR3 DNA sequence: TGTGCCAGCAGTCAAACGAGGCCCCAGCATTTT. The full variable domain, with the rest looked up from reference TRBV28 and TRBJ1-5, is DVKVTQSSRYLVKRTGEKVFLECVQDMDHENMFWYRQDPGLGLRLIYFSYDVKMKEKGDIPEGYSVSREKKERFSLILESASTNQTSMYLCASSQTRPQHFGDGTRLSIL.

V gene TRBV5-1 combines with J gene TRBJ2-6; D tentatively reads TRBD1 or TRBD2 (5 bases each). CDR3 length: 15 amino acids. CDR1 and CDR2 (germline): SGHRS, YFSETQ. The ends were cut back, 2 bases at V and 4 bases at J, with 10 bases in the middle. The CDR3 DNA is TGCGCCAGCAGCTTTACGGGGCGCGGGGCCAACGTCCTGACTTTC. Protein product: CASSFTGRGANVLTF.